This TCR beta chain was retrieved from a study of cytomegalovirus exposure and HLA in healthy donors. The study ran its PCR with 60 Vbeta and 13 Jbeta primers. Produced via immunoSEQ multiplex PCR; TCRdb's table is partial and in-frame only. The data show about 200,000 clones, more than 75% seen once. The J segment lost 7 bases and the V segment lost 0 bases, leaving 6 bases of the junction unmatched. The CDR3 runs 16 residues. Germline V gene lookup returns CDR1 MGHRA and CDR2 YSYEKL. On this clone: The antigen is undetermined.

Findings and caveats of the study: A later analysis found TCR association rates differed by HLA locus, highest for DRB1 and lowest for HLA-C. Rarity held for most TCR sequences, but there were some public TCRs that occurred in many donors. The classifier reportedly diagnosed cytomegalovirus status with high specificity and sensitivity.

The sequence was obtained from a male donor in good health and CMV-seropositive. This chain links TRBV4-1 with TRBJ2-3; 11 positions match TRBD2. Input material: PBMCs. In DNA, the CDR3 is TGCGCCAGCAGCCAAGACCTAGCGGGGGGTTCATATACGCAGTATTTT. Protein product: CASSQDLAGGSYTQYF.